Listed below are T cell receptor beta chains from one sample, sequenced in a study of graft-versus-host responses after intestinal transplantation. What these receptors recognize is not known. TCRdb's table, derived via immunoSEQ multiplex PCR, lists solely in-frame clones and lacks some. The sample contains about 48,000 clones, around nine tenths of which appear only once. The starting material was unstimulated CD4+ T cells sorted from spleen or lymph node cells, obtained before transplant. The receptors shown here come from a human donor who was the organ donor for an intestinal transplant. The CDR3 runs from the conserved cysteine through the conserved F or W. A D gene is named only where the DNA matches it firmly. Expanded clones are given a class, and other clones once, few, many or no size at all.

>TRBJ2-2|TRBV7-9|TRBD2|-
CASSLRSGGKREGTGELFF
TGTGCCAGCAGCTTACGCTCCGGAGGGAAGCGGGAGGGTACCGGGGAGCTGTTTTTT
>TRBJ2-1|TRBV7-2|TRBD2|-
CASSLWTSGWNEQFF
TGTGCCAGCAGCTTATGGACTAGCGGGTGGAATGAGCAGTTCTTC
>TRBJ1-4|TRBV28|-|-
CASRDSSTNEKLFF
TGTGCCAGCAGAGACAGTTCAACTAATGAAAAACTGTTTTTT
>TRBJ2-5|TRBV6-5|TRBD1|-
CASSQTGQGGETQYF
TGTGCCAGCAGTCAGACGGGACAGGGAGGGGAGACCCAGTACTTC
>TRBJ1-5|TRBV5-1|-|-
CASSLTAGEQPQHF
TGCGCCAGCAGCTTGACGGCAGGGGAACAGCCCCAGCATTTT
>TRBJ2-2|TRBV19|-|-
CAAGGGELFF
TGTGCCGCCGGAGGGGGGGAGCTGTTTTTT
>TRBJ2-7|TRBV6-5|-|-
CASSYGQGPYEQYF
TGTGCCAGCAGTTACGGCCAGGGCCCCTACGAGCAGTACTTC
>TRBJ2-5|TRBV11-2|-|-
CASSQTRQRETQYF
TGTGCCAGCAGCCAAACTAGGCAACGGGAGACCCAGTACTTC
>TRBJ2-7|TRBV4-1|TRBD1|-
CASPRAPGQHEQYF
TGCGCCAGCCCTAGGGCCCCGGGACAGCACGAGCAGTACTTC
>TRBJ2-3|TRBV19|TRBD2|-
CASSISPLAGGTQYF
TGTGCCAGTAGTATTTCCCCGCTAGCGGGAGGTACGCAGTATTTT
>TRBJ1-5|TRBV30|-|-
CAWSRQEGQPQHF
TGTGCCTGGAGCCGACAGGAGGGACAGCCCCAGCATTTT
>TRBJ2-3|TRBV20-1|-|few
CSAGDTQYF
TGCAGTGCGGGAGATACGCAGTATTTT
>TRBJ2-1|TRBV7-2|TRBD1|-
CASSLEARGPNEQFF
TGTGCCAGCAGCTTAGAAGCCAGGGGGCCTAATGAGCAGTTCTTC
>TRBJ2-7|TRBV28|TRBD2|-
CASSPGTSGREQYF
TGTGCCAGCAGTCCCGGGACTAGCGGGAGGGAGCAGTACTTC
>TRBJ2-1|TRBV6-1|TRBD1|-
CASSGGTGGTYNEQFF
TGTGCCAGCAGTGGAGGGACAGGGGGAACCTACAATGAGCAGTTCTTC
>TRBJ2-3|TRBV7-9|-|-
CASSSGQRGADTQYF
TGTGCCAGCAGCTCTGGACAGCGCGGCGCAGATACGCAGTATTTT
>TRBJ2-4|TRBV28|-|-
CASRVLVAGKNIQYF
TGTGCCAGCAGGGTTCTGGTTGCGGGGAAAAACATTCAGTACTTC
>TRBJ2-4|TRBV6-1|TRBD1|-
CASSADRAHIGNIQYF
TGTGCCAGCAGTGCGGACAGGGCTCACATAGGAAACATTCAGTACTTC